This T cell receptor beta chain was found in a study of T-cell reconstitution after alpha-beta-depleted transplantation in children. Unique molecular identifiers were built into the TCRbeta library. A single record per CDR3 protein comes from TCRdb applying MiXCR to the PCR reads. The sample lists about 580,000 distinct CDR3 sequences, 25% to 30% seen once, with less than 40% in the top ten. There are 12 residues in the CDR3. Trimming shortened V by 4 bases and J by 3 bases, and 9 bases separated the two germline ends. Germline assignment: CDR1 GTSNPN and CDR2 SVGIG (reference sequence). The sequencing here drew on PBMCs, taken before TCRalphabeta/CD19-depleted stem cell transplant. The rearrangement joins TRBV30 to TRBJ1-2; D gene ambiguous. The TCR comes from a boy younger than two with Wiskott-Aldrich syndrome, due to receive a stem cell transplant. The CDR3 DNA is TGTGCCTGGACCGAAGACGACTATGGCTACACCTTC. Residues: CAWTEDDYGYTF.